This is a list of T cell receptor beta chains from one sample in a study of cytomegalovirus exposure and HLA in healthy donors. Using immunoSEQ multiplex PCR, the repertoire was profiled, and TCRdb retains in-frame clones only, with some absent. This repertoire shows approximately 240,000 clones, roughly 80% found once; its top ten account for more than 5%. The source material was PBMCs. The source is a middle-aged woman in good health and CMV-seropositive. CDR3s include the opening cysteine and the closing phenylalanine or tryptophan. Fields, in order: D gene, J gene, V gene, clone size, CDR3 DNA, CDR3 protein. A D gene is named only where the DNA matches it firmly. Clone size appears in some rows only: once, few, many, or a class for an expanded clone.

d_call: .
j_call: TRBJ2-5
v_call: TRBV11-2
clone_size: .
cdr3_nt: TGTGCCAGCAGCTTCCTAGGCACCAAAGAGACCCAGTACTTC
cdr3_aa: CASSFLGTKETQYF

d_call: TRBD2
j_call: TRBJ2-3
v_call: TRBV9
clone_size: .
cdr3_nt: TGTGCCAGCAGCCCGGGACTAGCGGGAGACACAGATACGCAGTATTTT
cdr3_aa: CASSPGLAGDTDTQYF

d_call: .
j_call: TRBJ2-4
v_call: TRBV18
clone_size: once
cdr3_nt: TGTGCCAGCTCAGACAGGTACCTAGCCAAAAACATTCAGTACTTC
cdr3_aa: CASSDRYLAKNIQYF

d_call: .
j_call: TRBJ2-3
v_call: TRBV5-1
clone_size: .
cdr3_nt: TGCGCCAGCAGCTTGGGGCGGACTACCCGTCAAACAGATACGCAGTATTTT
cdr3_aa: CASSLGRTTRQTDTQYF

d_call: TRBD2
j_call: TRBJ2-2
v_call: TRBV19
clone_size: .
cdr3_nt: TGTGCCAGTAAAGAGGGGGCTAGCGGGGGGAACACCGGGGAGCTGTTTTTT
cdr3_aa: CASKEGASGGNTGELFF

d_call: TRBD1
j_call: TRBJ1-4
v_call: TRBV7-9
clone_size: .
cdr3_nt: TGTGCCAGCAGCTTGGGGACAGGGGTTGAAAAACTGTTTTTT
cdr3_aa: CASSLGTGVEKLFF

d_call: TRBD1
j_call: TRBJ1-1
v_call: TRBV6-1
clone_size: .
cdr3_nt: TGTGCCAGCAGTTGGGACAGCAACACTGAAGCTTTCTTT
cdr3_aa: CASSWDSNTEAFF

d_call: TRBD2
j_call: TRBJ2-1
v_call: TRBV18
clone_size: .
cdr3_nt: TGTGCCAGCTCACCACCAGCTAGCGGGAGGCCCTACAATGAGCAGTTCTTC
cdr3_aa: CASSPPASGRPYNEQFF

d_call: .
j_call: TRBJ1-1
v_call: TRBV25-1
clone_size: few
cdr3_nt: TGTGCCAGCAGTGATCGGAGGACTGAAGCTTTCTTT
cdr3_aa: CASSDRRTEAFF

d_call: .
j_call: TRBJ2-2
v_call: TRBV5-1
clone_size: .
cdr3_nt: TGCGCCAGCAGCTTGGCGGCGGGGCTAGTGGACACCGGGGAGCTGTTTTTT
cdr3_aa: CASSLAAGLVDTGELFF

d_call: .
j_call: TRBJ1-2
v_call: TRBV28
clone_size: .
cdr3_nt: TGTGCCAGCAGATCCCCAGGATACTATGGCTACACCTTC
cdr3_aa: CASRSPGYYGYTF

d_call: .
j_call: TRBJ1-1
v_call: TRBV27
clone_size: .
cdr3_nt: TGTGCCAGCAGTTTAACGGGGAACACTGAAGCTTTCTTT
cdr3_aa: CASSLTGNTEAFF

d_call: .
j_call: TRBJ1-2
v_call: TRBV7-2
clone_size: .
cdr3_nt: TGTGCCAGCAGCTCGGACATAAACTATGGCTACACCTTC
cdr3_aa: CASSSDINYGYTF

d_call: .
j_call: TRBJ1-2
v_call: TRBV30
clone_size: few
cdr3_nt: TGTGCCTGGAGCGCGGGGGTTGGCTACACCTTC
cdr3_aa: CAWSAGVGYTF

d_call: .
j_call: TRBJ1-2
v_call: TRBV14
clone_size: once
cdr3_nt: TGTGCCAGCAGCCAAGAACTTCAGGGTGGCTACACCTTC
cdr3_aa: CASSQELQGGYTF

d_call: TRBD1
j_call: TRBJ1-1
v_call: TRBV7-9
clone_size: .
cdr3_nt: TGTTCCAGCAGCTTAGGACAGGGCACTGAAGCTTTCTTT
cdr3_aa: CSSSLGQGTEAFF

d_call: .
j_call: TRBJ1-1
v_call: TRBV4-1
clone_size: .
cdr3_nt: TGCGCCAGCAGCCAAGATGAACCGAGGGGGACTGAAGCTTTCTTT
cdr3_aa: CASSQDEPRGTEAFF

d_call: .
j_call: TRBJ1-3
v_call: TRBV6-6
clone_size: .
cdr3_nt: TGTGCCAGCAGCGGGTCTGGAAACACCATATATTTT
cdr3_aa: CASSGSGNTIYF

d_call: TRBD1
j_call: TRBJ2-7
v_call: TRBV12-5
clone_size: .
cdr3_nt: TGTGCTAGTGGTTTGGAGACAGGGGGCTACGAGCAGTACTTC
cdr3_aa: CASGLETGGYEQYF

d_call: .
j_call: TRBJ1-1
v_call: TRBV11-1
clone_size: once
cdr3_nt: TGTGCCAGCACCGTCAAGGCGGTCGGAGTGAACACTGAAGCTTTCTTT
cdr3_aa: CASTVKAVGVNTEAFF

d_call: .
j_call: TRBJ1-6
v_call: TRBV11-2
clone_size: .
cdr3_nt: TGTGCCAGCAGCTTGCGGGGGACTTATAATTCACCCCTCCACTTT
cdr3_aa: CASSLRGTYNSPLHF

d_call: TRBD1
j_call: TRBJ2-3
v_call: TRBV6-5
clone_size: .
cdr3_nt: TGTGCCAGCAGTTACATTGGGGACAGTAGAGATACGCAGTATTTT
cdr3_aa: CASSYIGDSRDTQYF

d_call: TRBD1
j_call: TRBJ1-2
v_call: TRBV28
clone_size: .
cdr3_nt: TGTGCCAGCAGTTTGTCACAGGGGGACTATGGCTACACCTTC
cdr3_aa: CASSLSQGDYGYTF

d_call: TRBD2
j_call: TRBJ2-2
v_call: TRBV9
clone_size: .
cdr3_nt: TGTGCCAGCAGCGTAGACACTAGCGGGGGAGATAGGAGCACCGGGGAGCTGTTTTTT
cdr3_aa: CASSVDTSGGDRSTGELFF

d_call: TRBD1
j_call: TRBJ1-3
v_call: TRBV5-1
clone_size: once
cdr3_nt: TGCGCCAGCAGCTTGTCCGGGACAGTGAGCTCTGGAAACACCATATATTTT
cdr3_aa: CASSLSGTVSSGNTIYF

d_call: TRBD1
j_call: TRBJ1-1
v_call: TRBV29-1
clone_size: .
cdr3_nt: TGCAGCGGGGGGACAGGGATGAACACTGAAGCTTTCTTT
cdr3_aa: CSGGTGMNTEAFF

d_call: .
j_call: TRBJ1-1
v_call: TRBV5-4
clone_size: few
cdr3_nt: TGTGCCAGCAGCACACCGGGACATTTGAACACTGAAGCTTTCTTT
cdr3_aa: CASSTPGHLNTEAFF

d_call: TRBD2
j_call: TRBJ2-7
v_call: TRBV2
clone_size: few
cdr3_nt: TGTGCCAGCAGCGGGGGACTAGCGGGTAGGAGCTCCTACGAGCAGTACTTC
cdr3_aa: CASSGGLAGRSSYEQYF

d_call: .
j_call: TRBJ1-2
v_call: TRBV10-3
clone_size: .
cdr3_nt: TGTGCCATCAGTGAGGGCCAATATGGCTACACCTTC
cdr3_aa: CAISEGQYGYTF

d_call: TRBD2
j_call: TRBJ2-7
v_call: TRBV18
clone_size: .
cdr3_nt: TGTGCCAGCTCACCGAGCGGGGGAGGTTACGAGCAGTACTTC
cdr3_aa: CASSPSGGGYEQYF

d_call: TRBD1
j_call: TRBJ2-5
v_call: TRBV19
clone_size: .
cdr3_nt: TGTGCCAGTAGTATAGTTGACAGGGGGGCAGAGACCCAGTACTTC
cdr3_aa: CASSIVDRGAETQYF

d_call: .
j_call: TRBJ1-1
v_call: TRBV11-3
clone_size: .
cdr3_nt: TGTGCCAGCAGCTTAGATCGGTTTGGAGTTTCGAAAGCTTTCTTT
cdr3_aa: CASSLDRFGVSKAFF

d_call: TRBD1
j_call: TRBJ2-7
v_call: TRBV19
clone_size: .
cdr3_nt: TGTGCCAGTAGCGAGACAGGGCAGGACGAGCAGTACTTC
cdr3_aa: CASSETGQDEQYF

d_call: .
j_call: TRBJ1-2
v_call: TRBV6-5
clone_size: .
cdr3_nt: TGTGCCAGCAGCATGAGGAACTATGGCTACACCTTC
cdr3_aa: CASSMRNYGYTF

d_call: .
j_call: TRBJ2-2
v_call: TRBV7-3
clone_size: .
cdr3_nt: TGTGCCAGCAGCTTAATGTCGTTGGGGGGTCCCGGGGAGCTGTTTTTT
cdr3_aa: CASSLMSLGGPGELFF

d_call: .
j_call: TRBJ1-2
v_call: TRBV4-3
clone_size: few
cdr3_nt: TGCGCCAGCAGCCAAGGGGAGCGGAACTATGGCTACACCTTC
cdr3_aa: CASSQGERNYGYTF

d_call: .
j_call: TRBJ2-3
v_call: TRBV9
clone_size: .
cdr3_nt: TGTGCCAGCAGCGTAGACGGGATCACAGATACGCAGTATTTT
cdr3_aa: CASSVDGITDTQYF

d_call: .
j_call: TRBJ2-2
v_call: TRBV18
clone_size: .
cdr3_nt: TGTGCCAGCTCACCGGTCAGGGGTCCCGGGGAGCTGTTTTTT
cdr3_aa: CASSPVRGPGELFF

d_call: TRBD1
j_call: TRBJ2-2
v_call: TRBV30
clone_size: .
cdr3_nt: TGTGCCTGTTTGACAGGGGTGGGCCCCGGTGTTACCGGGGAGCTGTTTTTT
cdr3_aa: CACLTGVGPGVTGELFF

d_call: .
j_call: TRBJ1-2
v_call: TRBV6-5
clone_size: once
cdr3_nt: TGTGCCAGCAGTTACTCGACTGGGAACTATGGCTACACCTTC
cdr3_aa: CASSYSTGNYGYTF

d_call: TRBD2
j_call: TRBJ2-7
v_call: TRBV6-5
clone_size: .
cdr3_nt: TGTGCCAGCAGTTTAAAAGCGGGATGGAACCACGAGCAGTACTTC
cdr3_aa: CASSLKAGWNHEQYF

d_call: TRBD1
j_call: TRBJ1-1
v_call: TRBV5-5
clone_size: .
cdr3_nt: TGTGCCAGCAGCTTCTATGTGACAGGGGCCACTGAAGCTTTCTTT
cdr3_aa: CASSFYVTGATEAFF

d_call: .
j_call: TRBJ2-3
v_call: TRBV6-6
clone_size: few
cdr3_nt: TGTGCCAGCAGTTACTCCGGTAAATCCAGCACAGATACGCAGTATTTT
cdr3_aa: CASSYSGKSSTDTQYF

d_call: TRBD1
j_call: TRBJ1-2
v_call: TRBV15
clone_size: .
cdr3_nt: TGTGCCACCAGCCCCGGGACAGATTTGAACTATGGCTACACCTTC
cdr3_aa: CATSPGTDLNYGYTF

d_call: .
j_call: TRBJ1-1
v_call: TRBV7-9
clone_size: .
cdr3_nt: TGTGCCAGCAGCTTAGTCCGTGACAGCTACACTGAAGCTTTCTTT
cdr3_aa: CASSLVRDSYTEAFF

d_call: TRBD2
j_call: TRBJ2-1
v_call: TRBV2
clone_size: few
cdr3_nt: TGTGCCAGCAGTGCGAGGCTAGCGGGGGATTACAATGAGCAGTTCTTC
cdr3_aa: CASSARLAGDYNEQFF

d_call: .
j_call: TRBJ1-5
v_call: TRBV27
clone_size: .
cdr3_nt: TGTGCCAGCAGTTTGGTTCGCGGCAGCTCCCGGCCCCAGCATTTT
cdr3_aa: CASSLVRGSSRPQHF

d_call: TRBD1
j_call: TRBJ2-3
v_call: TRBV2
clone_size: .
cdr3_nt: TGTGCCAGCAGTGGACAGGGGATAGATACGCAGTATTTT
cdr3_aa: CASSGQGIDTQYF

d_call: TRBD1
j_call: TRBJ2-7
v_call: TRBV6-4
clone_size: .
cdr3_nt: TGTGCCAGCAGCGGACGGGACAGGGCCCTCAGGGAGGGGTACGAGCAGTACTTC
cdr3_aa: CASSGRDRALREGYEQYF

d_call: .
j_call: TRBJ2-3
v_call: TRBV30
clone_size: .
cdr3_nt: TGTGCCTGGAGTGTACGGGTCAGGGCGAGCGAAGATACGCAGTATTTT
cdr3_aa: CAWSVRVRASEDTQYF

d_call: TRBD2
j_call: TRBJ2-1
v_call: TRBV7-2
clone_size: .
cdr3_nt: TGTGCCAGCCAAGCGGCGGGACTAGCTTTTAATGAGCAGTTCTTC
cdr3_aa: CASQAAGLAFNEQFF

d_call: .
j_call: TRBJ1-5
v_call: TRBV6-1
clone_size: .
cdr3_nt: TGTGCCAGCAGTGAAAGCCATAGACAGTTCAATCAGCCCCAGCATTTT
cdr3_aa: CASSESHRQFNQPQHF

d_call: TRBD1
j_call: TRBJ1-1
v_call: TRBV5-1
clone_size: .
cdr3_nt: TGCGCCAGCAGCTTGTTTGGGGCAGGGGGCACTGAAGCTTTCTTT
cdr3_aa: CASSLFGAGGTEAFF

d_call: .
j_call: TRBJ1-3
v_call: TRBV30
clone_size: .
cdr3_nt: TGTGCCTGGAGTGTCGGGGACTTCTCTGGAAACACCATATATTTT
cdr3_aa: CAWSVGDFSGNTIYF

d_call: TRBD2
j_call: TRBJ2-1
v_call: TRBV4-3
clone_size: few
cdr3_nt: TGCGCCAGCAGCCAAGATGGGAAGAGGGCTAGCGGGAGTAGGGATGAGCAGTTCTTC
cdr3_aa: CASSQDGKRASGSRDEQFF

d_call: .
j_call: TRBJ2-7
v_call: TRBV11-2
clone_size: .
cdr3_nt: TGTGCCAGCAGCTTATCGGGGGGACAAAACTACGAGCAGTACTTC
cdr3_aa: CASSLSGGQNYEQYF

d_call: TRBD1
j_call: TRBJ1-2
v_call: TRBV9
clone_size: .
cdr3_nt: TGTGCCAGCAGCGTAGGGACAGGGGCTAACTATGGCTACACCTTC
cdr3_aa: CASSVGTGANYGYTF

d_call: TRBD1
j_call: TRBJ2-7
v_call: TRBV28
clone_size: .
cdr3_nt: TGTGCCAGCAGTAACGGACAGGGAGAGCAGTACTTC
cdr3_aa: CASSNGQGEQYF

d_call: .
j_call: TRBJ1-2
v_call: TRBV5-4
clone_size: once
cdr3_nt: TGTGCCAGCAGCTCGCCACAGGGCCCCCAAAACTATGGCTACACCTTC
cdr3_aa: CASSSPQGPQNYGYTF

d_call: .
j_call: TRBJ2-5
v_call: TRBV5-4
clone_size: .
cdr3_nt: TGTGCCAGCAGCCCTCGGTTTGAGACCCAGTACTTC
cdr3_aa: CASSPRFETQYF